The 23 T cell receptor beta chains presented below share a single source sample, sequenced in a study of cytomegalovirus exposure and HLA in healthy donors. The PCR employed 60 Vbeta primers together with 13 Jbeta primers. TCRdb keeps only in-frame clones here, not all; method: immunoSEQ multiplex PCR. This sample has fewer than 150,000 clones, with roughly three quarters found just once. Material: PBMCs. These receptors were obtained from a woman aged 45-59 years in good health and CMV-seronegative.

This rearrangement joins TRBV7-9 to TRBJ2-1, with 9 bases fitting TRBD1. Germline V lookup: CDR1 SEHNR, CDR2 FQNEAQ (reference sequence). Trimming cost V 6 bases and J 0 bases; bases outside gene matches: 3. The CDR3 contains 15 residues. CDR3 residues: CASRTGQGSYNEQFF. CDR3 DNA sequence: TGTGCCAGCAGGACGGGACAGGGCTCCTACAATGAGCAGTTCTTC.

The chain links TRBV6-5 to TRBJ1-5; D perhaps matches TRBD1 (6 bases). CDR3 length: 13 residues. V lost 2 bases and J lost 7, with 9 bases in between. Germline V CDR1 and CDR2: MNHEY, SVGAGI. In nucleotides, the CDR3 is TGTGCCAGCAGTTACGGGCAGGGGCAGCCCCAGCATTTT. Encoded protein: CASSYGQGQPQHF.

This rearrangement joins TRBV6-6 to TRBJ1-6; D remains unclear. V was shortened by 2 bases and J by 11 bases, with 7 bases between the two germline ends. CDR3 length: 12 amino acids. CDR1 is MNHNY and CDR2 is SVGAGI in the germline V gene (reference sequence). DNA of the CDR3: TGTGCCAGCAGTTACGCGACACCACCCCTCCACTTT. Protein product: CASSYATPPLHF.

This chain uses TRBV7-2 with TRBJ1-2, with D maybe TRBD1 (5 bases). Germline V gene lookup returns CDR1 SGHTA and CDR2 FQGNSA. V was clipped by 5 bases and J by 4 bases, with 14 bases between them. CDR3 length: 14 residues. CDR3 DNA: TGTGCCAGCAGCGCCTTGGGGGGACTCTATGGCTACACCTTC. Its protein is CASSALGGLYGYTF.

The gene calls are TRBV2 and TRBJ1-3; D call uncertain. Trimming stripped 6 bases from V and 0 bases from J, with 6 bases between. Germline lookup yields CDR1 SNHLY and CDR2 FYNNEI. CDR3 length equals 13 residues. The CDR3 DNA sequence: TGTGCCAGCAGCCTTTCCTCTGGAAACACCATATATTTT. As protein: CASSLSSGNTIYF.

This clone has more than one count but fewer than ten. This chain uses TRBV2 with TRBJ2-7, with a possible D match to TRBD1 (5 bases). This CDR3 comprises 15 residues. Germline V gene data show CDR1 as SNHLY and CDR2 as FYNNEI. V lost 6 bases to trimming and J lost 1 base, with 16 bases between them. CDR3 bases: TGTGCCAGCAGCGACAGTTTCCTCAATTCCTACGAGCAGTACTTC. Protein sequence: CASSDSFLNSYEQYF.

This clone was picked up one time. V and J are TRBV7-9 and TRBJ1-1; TRBD1 is a possible D gene (6 bases). This CDR3 is 14 amino acids long. Germline-derived CDR1 and CDR2 are SEHNR and FQNEAQ (reference sequence). Trimming pared 6 bases from V and 8 bases from J, leaving 19 bases between. The CDR3 DNA is TGTGCCAGCAGTATCCTCCTACAGGGTAGGGAAGCTTTCTTT. Protein: CASSILLQGREAFF.

The chain's CDR3 is CASSHGGSYEQYF. CDR3 nucleotides: TGTGCCAGCAGCCATGGCGGAAGCTACGAGCAGTACTTC. The V gene is TRBV4-2, the J gene TRBJ2-5; D not certain. The J call is uncertain, as TRBJ2-7 better fits the DNA end. CDR1 is LGHNA and CDR2 is YNFKEQ in the germline V gene. This CDR3 has 13 residues.

The rearrangement links TRBV4-1 to TRBJ2-2, with D unresolved. The CDR3 loop spans 15 amino acids. Germline-derived CDR1 and CDR2 are MGHRA and YSYEKL. V shed 0 bases and J shed 1 base, with 6 bases lying between them. CDR3 sequence: CASSQDPVNTGELFF. DNA for the CDR3: TGCGCCAGCAGCCAAGATCCAGTGAACACCGGGGAGCTGTTTTTT.

This clone has only a few counts. The chain links TRBV19 to TRBJ1-5; 9 bases are shared with TRBD1. This CDR3 has 15 amino acids. J was trimmed by 5 bases and V by 4 bases; bases with no gene match: 6. The germline V gene encodes CDR1 LNHDA and CDR2 SQIVND (reference sequence). The CDR3 region is CASSKRDREDQPQHF. DNA for the CDR3: TGTGCCAGTAGTAAACGGGACAGGGAGGATCAGCCCCAGCATTTT. Drawing the rest from reference TRBV19 and TRBJ1-5, the complete variable domain is DGGITQSPKYLFRKEGQNVTLSCEQNLNHDAMYWYRQDPGQGLRLIYYSQIVNDFQKGDIAEGYSVSREKKESFPLTVTSAQKNPTAFYLCASSKRDREDQPQHFGDGTRLSIL.

The V call is TRBV2, the J call TRBJ2-3; TRBD2 matches 11 bases. Germline assignment: CDR1 SNHLY and CDR2 FYNNEI. The CDR3 covers 15 residues. V lost 5 bases, J lost 2 bases, and 3 bases stayed unmatched. For the CDR3, the DNA is TGTGCCAGCAGTAGACTAGCGGGGTTCACAGATACGCAGTATTTT. Its protein is CASSRLAGFTDTQYF. The variable domain in full, completed from reference TRBV2 and TRBJ2-3, reads EPEVTQTPSHQVTQMGQEVILRCVPISNHLYFYWYRQILGQKVEFLVSFYNNEISEKSEIFDDQFSVERPDGSNFTLKIRSTKLEDSAMYFCASSRLAGFTDTQYFGPGTRLTVL.

J is TRBJ1-6 and V is TRBV28; TRBD1 might be the D (6 bases). This CDR3 has 17 amino acids. The V end lost 4 bases, the J end lost 4 bases, and 17 bases lay between the germline ends. Looked up from germline, CDR1 is MDHEN and CDR2 is SYDVKM. The CDR3 DNA sequence: TGTGCCAGCAGTTCCTCCCAGGGGACACTTTATAATTCACCCCTCCACTTT. It yields the protein CASSSSQGTLYNSPLHF.

The V gene is TRBV7-2, the J gene TRBJ2-5; D is possibly TRBD1 (5 bases). The ends were cut back, 4 bases at V and 4 bases at J, with 16 bases in the middle. Germline V lookup: CDR1 SGHTA, CDR2 FQGNSA. The CDR3 extends over 15 amino acids. The CDR3 sequence: CASSSQVSRVETQYF. The CDR3 DNA follows: TGTGCCAGCAGCTCGCAGGTTAGCAGGGTAGAGACCCAGTACTTC.

The V call is TRBV5-5, the J call TRBJ1-1; TRBD1 might be the D (6 bases). The V end was cut by 4 bases, the J end by 0 bases, with 13 bases between. The CDR3 covers 15 residues. Germline V CDR1 and CDR2: SGHKS, YYEKEE (reference sequence). In DNA, the CDR3 is TGTGCCAGCAGCCCCCGGGACATTATGAACACTGAAGCTTTCTTT. Translating it yields CASSPRDIMNTEAFF.

This clone has just a few counts. The chain has TRBV5-1 and TRBJ2-3; tentative D call: TRBD2 (7 bases). CDR3 length equals 15 residues. V lost 10 bases, J lost 4 bases, and 22 bases lay in between. The germline V gene encodes CDR1 SGHRS and CDR2 YFSETQ. As DNA, the CDR3 is TGCGCCGATTCGGAAACGGGGGGCGGAGCAGATACGCAGTATTTT. Its translation: CADSETGGGADTQYF.

A single count supports this clone. The chain joins TRBV5-8 to TRBJ2-3; 9 bases align to TRBD2. In germline, CDR1 is SGHTS, CDR2 YDEGEE. J lost 6 bases, V lost 10 bases, and 15 bases had no gene match. The CDR3 spans 15 residues. The CDR3 DNA reads as TGTGCCGGCATCTCCCTTCGCGGGGGGGCGGATACGCAGTATTTT. Translated: CAGISLRGGADTQYF.

The chain is built from TRBV4-3 and TRBJ1-1, with D maybe TRBD1 (5 bases). The germline V gene encodes CDR1 LGHNA and CDR2 YSLEER. Trimming cost V 5 bases and J 0 bases, with 22 bases left between them. The CDR3 is 18 residues long. The CDR3 reads CASSTYLGGFDVNTEAFF. The CDR3 DNA reads TGCGCCAGCAGCACTTACCTGGGGGGATTTGACGTGAACACTGAAGCTTTCTTT.

The V and J genes are TRBV28 and TRBJ2-7, with a weak D call TRBD1 (6 bases). Germline CDR1 and CDR2: MDHEN and SYDVKM. The V end lost 6 bases, the J end lost 3 bases, and 9 bases lay between the germline ends. The CDR3 totals 12 residues. CDR3 amino acids: CASSPGHYEQYF. DNA for the CDR3: TGTGCCAGCAGCCCGGGACACTACGAGCAGTACTTC.

V and J are TRBV6-5 and TRBJ1-4, with 8 bases fitting TRBD1. The V gene end was trimmed by 5 bases and the J gene end by 7 bases; junction bases not matched to a gene: 3. Looked up from germline, CDR1 is MNHEY and CDR2 is SVGAGI. The CDR3 is 13 amino acids. CDR3 coding DNA: TGTGCCAGCAGTATGGACAGGGCTGAAAAACTGTTTTTT. It is translated as CASSMDRAEKLFF.

The rearrangement links TRBV9 to TRBJ1-5, with TRBD1 matching over 8 bases. Germline loops: CDR1 SGDLS, CDR2 YYNGEE. The ends lost 4 bases at V and 1 base at J; junction bases unmatched: 7. The CDR3 loop spans 16 amino acids. The chain's CDR3 is CASSYRTGWSNQPQHF. The CDR3 DNA reads TGTGCCAGCAGCTATAGGACAGGGTGGAGCAATCAGCCCCAGCATTTT.

This clone was counted only a few times. V and J are TRBV9 and TRBJ1-3; 12 nucleotides agree with TRBD1. The V gene's germline CDR1 is SGDLS and CDR2 YYNGEE. The V gene end was trimmed by 2 bases and the J gene end by 3 bases; junction bases not matched to a gene: 3. CDR3 length equals 16 residues. CDR3 bases: TGTGCCAGCAGCGTGGGGACAGGGGGCAGTGGAAACACCATATATTTT. Residues: CASSVGTGGSGNTIYF.

V usage is TRBV19 and J usage is TRBJ2-3; D is possibly TRBD1 (5 bases). CDR1 LNHDA and CDR2 SQIVND come from the germline V gene (reference sequence). The V end was cut by 6 bases, the J end by 3 bases, with 16 bases between. CDR3 length: 15 amino acids. CDR3 coding DNA: TGTGCCAGTAGAAAGGATTGGGGCAGAACAGATACGCAGTATTTT. Its translation: CASRKDWGRTDTQYF. The full variable domain, in which reference TRBV19 and TRBJ2-3 provide the parts outside the CDR3, is DGGITQSPKYLFRKEGQNVTLSCEQNLNHDAMYWYRQDPGQGLRLIYYSQIVNDFQKGDIAEGYSVSREKKESFPLTVTSAQKNPTAFYLCASRKDWGRTDTQYFGPGTRLTVL.

The chain employs TRBV5-1 and TRBJ1-3; 10 bases line up with TRBD1. Germline CDR1 reads SGHRS; CDR2 reads YFSETQ. This CDR3 contains 16 residues. Trimming took 1 base from V and 2 from J; bases not matched to a gene: 3. As DNA, the CDR3 is TGCGCCAGCAGCTTGAGGGGACAGGGGACTGGAAACACCATATATTTT. Its translation: CASSLRGQGTGNTIYF.